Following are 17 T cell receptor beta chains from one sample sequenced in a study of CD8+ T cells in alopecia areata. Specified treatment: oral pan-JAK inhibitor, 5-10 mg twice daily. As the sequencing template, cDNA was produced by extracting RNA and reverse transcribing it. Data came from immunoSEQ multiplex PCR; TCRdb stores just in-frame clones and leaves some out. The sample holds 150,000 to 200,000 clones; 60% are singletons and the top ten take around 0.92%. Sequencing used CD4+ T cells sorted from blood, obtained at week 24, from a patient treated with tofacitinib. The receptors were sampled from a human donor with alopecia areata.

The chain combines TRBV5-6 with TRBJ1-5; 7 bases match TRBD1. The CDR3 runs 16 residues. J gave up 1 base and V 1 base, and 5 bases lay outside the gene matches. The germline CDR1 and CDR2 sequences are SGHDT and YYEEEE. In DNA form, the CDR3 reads TGTGCCAGCAGCTTGAGGGGACAGTTGAGCAATCAGCCCCAGCATTTT. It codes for CASSLRGQLSNQPQHF.

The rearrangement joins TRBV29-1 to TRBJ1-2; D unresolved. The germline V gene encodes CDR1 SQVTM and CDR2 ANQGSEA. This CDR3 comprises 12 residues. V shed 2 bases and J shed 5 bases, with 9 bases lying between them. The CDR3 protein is CSVERPPYGYTF. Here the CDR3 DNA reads TGCAGCGTTGAAAGACCGCCTTATGGCTACACCTTC.

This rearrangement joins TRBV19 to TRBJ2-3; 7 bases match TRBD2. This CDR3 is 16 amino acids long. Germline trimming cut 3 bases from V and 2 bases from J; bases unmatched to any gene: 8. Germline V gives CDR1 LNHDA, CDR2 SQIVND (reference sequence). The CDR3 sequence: CASSIRGGLITDTQYF. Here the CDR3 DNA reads TGTGCCAGTAGTATCCGCGGGGGACTGATCACAGATACGCAGTATTTT.

CDR3 nucleotides: TGCAGCGTTGACAGGACAGGGCGCACAGATACGCAGTATTTT. Its translation is CSVDRTGRTDTQYF. The chain has TRBV29-1 and TRBJ2-3; 8 nucleotides match TRBD1. Germline V gene data show CDR1 as SQVTM and CDR2 as ANQGSEA. V trimming: 3 bases; J trimming: 1 base; junction bases outside the gene matches: 3. The CDR3 covers 14 residues.

The CDR3 DNA reads TGTGCCTGGAGTGGCGGGCGGAGGACCGGGGAGCTGTTTTTT. The encoded protein is CAWSGGRRTGELFF. V usage is TRBV30 and J usage is TRBJ2-2; a weak D match, TRBD2 (5 bases). The germline gives CDR1 GTSNPN, CDR2 SVGIG (reference sequence). V dropped 1 base and J dropped 5 bases, with 11 bases sitting between them. The CDR3 has 14 amino acids.

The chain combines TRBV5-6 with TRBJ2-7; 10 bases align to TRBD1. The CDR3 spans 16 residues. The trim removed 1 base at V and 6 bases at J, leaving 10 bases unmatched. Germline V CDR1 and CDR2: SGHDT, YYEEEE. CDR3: CASSLRSGTGAAEQYF. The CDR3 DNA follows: TGTGCCAGCAGCTTGCGGTCGGGGACAGGGGCTGCCGAGCAGTACTTC.

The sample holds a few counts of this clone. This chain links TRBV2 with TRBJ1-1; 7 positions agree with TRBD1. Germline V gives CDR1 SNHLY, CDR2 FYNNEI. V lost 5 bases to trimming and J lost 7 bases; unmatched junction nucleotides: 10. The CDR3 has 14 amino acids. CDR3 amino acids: CASSRNPGQYEAFF. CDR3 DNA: TGTGCCAGCAGTCGTAACCCGGGACAGTATGAAGCTTTCTTT.

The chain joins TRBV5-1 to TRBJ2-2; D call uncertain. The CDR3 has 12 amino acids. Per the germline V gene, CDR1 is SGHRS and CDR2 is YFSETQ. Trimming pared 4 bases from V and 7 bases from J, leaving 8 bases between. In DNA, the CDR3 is TGCGCCAGCAGCGTCGACCACGGGGAGCTGTTTTTT. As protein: CASSVDHGELFF.

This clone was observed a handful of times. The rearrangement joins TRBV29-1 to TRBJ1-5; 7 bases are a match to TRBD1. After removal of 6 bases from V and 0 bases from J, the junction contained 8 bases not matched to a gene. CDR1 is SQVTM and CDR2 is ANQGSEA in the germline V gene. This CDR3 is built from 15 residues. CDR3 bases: TGCAGCGTCATCCGGGACAGCAATAGCAATCAGCCCCAGCATTTT. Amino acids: CSVIRDSNSNQPQHF.

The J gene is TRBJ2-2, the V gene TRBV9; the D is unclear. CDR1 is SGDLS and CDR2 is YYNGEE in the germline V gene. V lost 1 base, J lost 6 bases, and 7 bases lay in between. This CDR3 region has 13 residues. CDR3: CASSVSPAGELFF. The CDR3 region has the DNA TGTGCCAGCAGCGTATCCCCCGCCGGGGAGCTGTTTTTT.

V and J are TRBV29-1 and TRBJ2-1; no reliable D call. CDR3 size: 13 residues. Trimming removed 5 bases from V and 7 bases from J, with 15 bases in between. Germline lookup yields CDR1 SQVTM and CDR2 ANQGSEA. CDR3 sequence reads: CSVLRVAMNEQFF. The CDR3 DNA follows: TGCAGCGTTCTCCGGGTTGCTATGAATGAGCAGTTCTTC.

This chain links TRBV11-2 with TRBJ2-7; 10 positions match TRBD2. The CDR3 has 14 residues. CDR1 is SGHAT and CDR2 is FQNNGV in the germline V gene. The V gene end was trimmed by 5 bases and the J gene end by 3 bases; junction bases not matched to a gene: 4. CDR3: CASSRGTSVYEQYF. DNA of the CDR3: TGTGCCAGCAGCCGCGGGACTAGCGTCTACGAGCAGTACTTC.

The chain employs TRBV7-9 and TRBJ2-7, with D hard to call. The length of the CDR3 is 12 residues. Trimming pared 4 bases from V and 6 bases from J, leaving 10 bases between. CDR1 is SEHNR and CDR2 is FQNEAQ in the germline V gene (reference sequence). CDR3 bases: TGTGCCAGCAGCTCGACCTTGGGCGAGCAGTACTTC. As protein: CASSSTLGEQYF.

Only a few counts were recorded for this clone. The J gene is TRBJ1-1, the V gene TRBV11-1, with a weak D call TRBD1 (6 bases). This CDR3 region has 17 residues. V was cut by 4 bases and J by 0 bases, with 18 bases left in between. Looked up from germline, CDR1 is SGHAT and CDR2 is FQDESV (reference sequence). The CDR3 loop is CASSSKGQGRLNTEAFF. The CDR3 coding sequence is TGTGCCAGCAGCTCAAAGGGGCAGGGGAGGTTGAACACTGAAGCTTTCTTT.

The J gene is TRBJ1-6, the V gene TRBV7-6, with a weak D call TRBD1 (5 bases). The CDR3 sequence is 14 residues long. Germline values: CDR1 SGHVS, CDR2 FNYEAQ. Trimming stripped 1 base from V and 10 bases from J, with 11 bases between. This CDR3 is CASSLDGAASPLHF. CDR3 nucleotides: TGTGCCAGCAGCTTAGATGGGGCCGCGTCACCCCTCCACTTT.

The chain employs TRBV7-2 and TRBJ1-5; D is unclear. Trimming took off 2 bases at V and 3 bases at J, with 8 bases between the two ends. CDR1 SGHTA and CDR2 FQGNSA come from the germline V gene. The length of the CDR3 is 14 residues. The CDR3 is CASSLNQLNQPQHF. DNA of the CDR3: TGTGCCAGCAGCTTAAACCAGCTCAATCAGCCCCAGCATTTT.

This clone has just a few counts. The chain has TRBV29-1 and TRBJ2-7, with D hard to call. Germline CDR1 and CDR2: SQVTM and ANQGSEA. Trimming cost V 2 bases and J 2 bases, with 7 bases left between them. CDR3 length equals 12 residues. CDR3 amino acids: CSVEIRPYEQYF. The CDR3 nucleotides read TGCAGCGTTGAAATTCGCCCCTACGAGCAGTACTTC.